The clone carrying this TCR beta chain was observed at least ten times. This specimen comes from a study of blood T cells in healthy people across ages. Primers used in a second PCR of roughly 7 to 11 cycles were a sample-barcoded 5' primer and a J-beta primer mix. TCRdb analysed the 5' RACE reads with MiXCR anew, one entry per CDR3 protein. This sample carries more than 900,000 distinct CDR3 sequences, 25% to 35% of them seen once, and the ten largest clones take roughly 10%. The draw of peripheral blood yielded ten milliliters from each donor. There were at least 6 micrograms of total RNA extracted from every sample. The V gene lost 5 bases and the J gene lost 3 bases, with 15 bases spanning the gap. Per germline, CDR1 SGHRS and CDR2 YFSETQ. The CDR3 is made up of 15 amino acids. These data were likewise used in another study, on T cells of mothers and their children. Per that study: Donation came from three healthy Caucasian mothers together with their six children.

This chain connects TRBV5-1 to TRBJ2-1; D is possibly TRBD1 or TRBD2 (5 bases each). The receptor was derived from a woman aged 40 to 55 in good health. Sample: blood. The CDR3: CASSSRDGNYNEQFF. The CDR3 DNA is TGCGCCAGCAGTTCCCGGGACGGTAACTACAATGAGCAGTTCTTC.